These T cell receptor beta chains were read from a single sample in a study of response to subunit inactivated influenza vaccine. One entry per CDR3 protein, called by TCRdb with MiXCR from the RT-PCR reads. The repertoire holds a few hundred thousand distinct CDR3 sequences, with approximately 6.9% as singletons. The input for sequencing was PBMCs from blood, taken less than 30 months after vaccination. The receptor set was obtained from a man between 50 and 69 years old who received an inactivated influenza vaccine. The CDR3 runs from the conserved cysteine through the conserved F or W. D genes are given only for firm matches. Not every row has a clone size; where given, it reads once, few, many or a size class.

CDR3 protein,CDR3 DNA,D gene,J gene,V gene,clone size
CASSTDGGRVTGELFF,TGTGCCAGCAGTACGGACGGTGGCAGAGTCACCGGGGAGCTGTTTTTT,.,TRBJ2-2,TRBV27,.
CASSQSGRTQMNTEAFF,TGCGCCAGCAGTCAATCTGGCAGAACCCAAATGAACACTGAAGCTTTCTTT,.,TRBJ1-1,TRBV23-1,.
CASSQEVIGGNTEAFF,TGCGCCAGCAGCCAAGAGGTGATTGGGGGAAACACTGAAGCTTTCTTT,.,TRBJ1-1,TRBV4-3,few
CASNPTSGRVDTQYF,TGTGCCAGCAACCCCACTAGCGGGAGGGTGGATACGCAGTATTTT,TRBD2,TRBJ2-3,TRBV6-1,.
CSVEVTEAFF,TGCAGTGTAGAGGTTACTGAAGCTTTCTTT,.,TRBJ1-1,TRBV20-1,few
CASSQGGTVITYEQYF,TGTGCCAGCAGCCAAGGCGGGACAGTGATAACCTACGAGCAGTACTTC,.,TRBJ2-7,TRBV3-1,few
CASSYGGRARDSPLHF,TGTGCCAGCAGTTACGGGGGACGGGCAAGGGATTCACCCCTCCACTTT,.,TRBJ1-6,TRBV6-5,many
CASSLSSPYEQYF,TGTGCCAGCAGCTTATCGAGTCCCTACGAGCAGTACTTC,.,TRBJ2-7,TRBV7-2,few
CASSLGPGGQFF,TGTGCCAGCAGCTTAGGCCCCGGCGGGCAGTTCTTC,.,TRBJ2-1,TRBV7-9,.
CASSQGLQVNEKLFF,TGTGCCAGCAGCCAGGGGTTACAGGTGAATGAAAAACTGTTTTTT,.,TRBJ1-4,TRBV7-6,.
CASSYSLEEQYF,TGTGCCAGCAGCTATAGTCTCGAGGAGCAGTACTTC,.,TRBJ2-7,TRBV11-2,many
CASSLEREETQYF,TGTGCCAGCAGCTTAGAGAGGGAAGAGACCCAGTACTTC,.,TRBJ2-5,TRBV11-2,.
CASSVAQGGSGNTIYF,TGTGCCAGCAGCGTAGCACAGGGGGGTTCTGGAAACACCATATATTTT,TRBD1,TRBJ1-3,TRBV9,.
CSAASGSVDEQFF,TGCAGCGCCGCGAGCGGGAGTGTCGATGAGCAGTTCTTC,TRBD2,TRBJ2-1,TRBV29-1,few
CASRTLENTGELFF,TGTGCCAGCAGAACCCTAGAGAACACCGGGGAGCTGTTTTTT,.,TRBJ2-2,TRBV7-2,.
CASSRPGTGTYTEAFF,TGTGCCAGCAGTCGTCCCGGGACAGGGACTTACACTGAAGCTTTCTTT,TRBD1,TRBJ1-1,TRBV6-1,.
CGAGENTGELFF,TGCGGCGCAGGAGAGAACACCGGGGAGCTGTTTTTT,.,TRBJ2-2,TRBV29-1,few
CASTGRGQETQYF,TGTGCCAGCACTGGCAGGGGGCAAGAGACCCAGTACTTC,TRBD1,TRBJ2-5,TRBV28,.
CASSWDRATGELFF,TGTGCCAGCAGCTGGGACAGGGCCACCGGGGAGCTGTTTTTT,TRBD1,TRBJ2-2,TRBV5-5,many
CASSVQGGTLTDTQYF,TGTGCCAGCAGCGTTCAGGGAGGAACGCTCACAGATACGCAGTATTTT,.,TRBJ2-3,TRBV7-2,many
CSGGNTEQYF,TGCAGCGGTGGCAACACTGAGCAGTACTTC,.,TRBJ2-7,TRBV29-1,.
CSAGDRGIRYEQYF,TGCAGTGCTGGCGACAGGGGGATTCGATACGAGCAGTACTTC,TRBD1,TRBJ2-7,TRBV20-1,.
CASSLARSTGSSGANVLTF,TGTGCCAGCAGCTTAGCGCGAAGTACAGGGTCCTCTGGGGCCAACGTCCTGACTTTC,.,TRBJ2-6,TRBV7-2,many
CASSEQGDLQFF,TGTGCCAGCAGTGAACAAGGCGATTTGCAGTTCTTC,.,TRBJ2-1,TRBV25-1,many
CASSLSTGAEETQYF,TGCGCCAGCAGTTTATCAACAGGGGCAGAGGAGACCCAGTACTTC,TRBD1,TRBJ2-5,TRBV5-1,few
CASSGVQDYGYTF,TGTGCCAGCAGTGGGGTACAAGACTATGGCTACACCTTC,.,TRBJ1-2,TRBV2,few
CASSLSLQYEQYF,TGTGCCAGCAGCCTATCATTGCAGTACGAGCAGTACTTC,.,TRBJ2-7,TRBV7-8,few
CASSDPGGRGGEAQYF,TGCGCCAGCAGTGACCCAGGGGGTCGCGGGGGGGAGGCCCAGTACTTC,TRBD2,TRBJ2-5,TRBV10-2,.
CSAREDRGRGYTF,TGCAGTGCTAGAGAAGACAGGGGGCGCGGCTACACCTTC,TRBD1,TRBJ1-2,TRBV20-1,many
CASSGTGTGREKLFF,TGTGCCAGCAGCGGTACCGGGACAGGGCGTGAAAAACTGTTTTTT,TRBD1,TRBJ1-4,TRBV9,.
CSASGGPIYEQYF,TGCAGTGCTAGTGGGGGACCTATCTACGAGCAGTACTTC,.,TRBJ2-7,TRBV20-1,few
CASSPDRVNEKLFF,TGTGCCAGCAGTCCCGACAGGGTCAATGAAAAACTGTTTTTT,TRBD1,TRBJ1-4,TRBV11-2,.
CASSLGQAPDTQYF,TGTGCCAGCAGCTTGGGACAGGCTCCAGATACGCAGTATTTT,.,TRBJ2-3,TRBV5-6,few